Below, 22 T cell receptor beta chains from the same sample are listed, as sequenced in a study of Ad26.COV2.S vaccination and SARS-CoV-2 variants. The method was immunoSEQ multiplex PCR; TCRdb's version includes in-frame clones alone and lacks a portion of them. This sample yields roughly 300,000 clones, of which around 89% are seen a single time; approximately 5% belongs to the top ten. The treatment denotes: over 15 received Ad26.COV2.S at low or high dose, single or two shots; about 5 received placebo; per-sample allocation not given. Sample collection was performed on day 63 after the first vaccine or placebo injection. This material consisted of peripheral blood, taken in a trial of Ad26.COV2.S vaccine versus placebo. These receptors were taken from a person aged 18-65 years who received the Ad26.COV2.S COVID-19 vaccine or a placebo.

This sequence joins TRBV11-2 and TRBJ2-1; tentatively, D is TRBD2 (6 bases). This CDR3 has 16 residues. Looked up from germline, CDR1 is SGHAT and CDR2 is FQNNGV. V was clipped by 0 bases and J by 3 bases, with 12 bases between them. The CDR3 nucleotides read TGTGCCAGCAGCTTAGACGTGGGGGGACTCTACAATGAGCAGTTCTTC. Amino acid sequence: CASSLDVGGLYNEQFF.

The chain links TRBV7-2 to TRBJ2-7; D remains ambiguous. Germline V gene lookup returns CDR1 SGHTA and CDR2 FQGNSA. The CDR3 extends over 14 amino acids. V lost 1 base, J lost 4 bases, and 11 bases lay in between. CDR3 nucleotides: TGTGCCAGCAGCTTAGATTCCCTTCGGTACGAGCAGTACTTC. Translated: CASSLDSLRYEQYF.

The chain links TRBV13 to TRBJ2-7; TRBD1 matches at 7 bases. The trim removed 3 bases at V and 2 bases at J, leaving 4 bases unmatched. There are 14 residues in the CDR3. CDR1 PRHDT and CDR2 FYEKMQ come from the germline V gene (reference sequence). The CDR3 region is CASSFNRGPYEQYF. In DNA form, the CDR3 reads TGTGCCAGCAGCTTCAACAGGGGCCCCTACGAGCAGTACTTC.

CDR3 bases: TGTGCCAGCAGGGGACAGGAGTCCTACGAGCAGTACTTC. It encodes CASRGQESYEQYF. V is TRBV25-1 and J is TRBJ2-7, with TRBD1 matching over 8 bases. The germline V gene encodes CDR1 MGHDK and CDR2 SYGVNS. The CDR3 totals 13 residues. V trimming: 6 bases; J trimming: 1 base; junction bases outside the gene matches: 2.

The J gene is TRBJ2-1, the V gene TRBV5-1, with D possibly TRBD2 on 6 matching bases. This CDR3 is built from 15 residues. Germline CDR1 reads SGHRS; CDR2 reads YFSETQ. V lost 3 bases and J lost 5, with 15 bases in between. Here the CDR3 reads CASSSTGVRDNEQFF. The DNA of the CDR3 is TGCGCCAGCAGCTCCACGGGGGTTCGAGACAATGAGCAGTTCTTC.

The chain uses TRBV5-1 and TRBJ2-1; 8 positions agree with TRBD1. The J segment lost 5 bases and the V segment lost 1 base, leaving 8 bases of the junction unmatched. Germline V lookup: CDR1 SGHRS, CDR2 YFSETQ. The CDR3 runs to 16 residues. The CDR3 nucleotides are TGCGCCAGCAGCTTGACCGCCGGGACAGGCCACAATGAGCAGTTCTTC. This sequence encodes CASSLTAGTGHNEQFF.

V is TRBV13 and J is TRBJ2-3, with D unresolved. Germline CDR1 and CDR2: PRHDT and FYEKMQ (reference sequence). This CDR3 contains 13 residues. V gave up 8 bases and J gave up 2 bases, with 11 bases separating them. The CDR3 sequence: CASAPPFTDTQYF. The CDR3 DNA is TGTGCCAGCGCCCCCCCCTTCACAGATACGCAGTATTTT.

This clone has just a few counts. The J gene is TRBJ2-5, the V gene TRBV18, with TRBD1 as a possible D gene (6 bases). Germline CDR1 is KGHSH and CDR2 is LQKENI. V was shortened by 5 bases and J by 0 bases, with 7 bases between the two germline ends. The CDR3 is 13 residues long. CDR3 coding DNA: TGTGCCAGCTCATGGACAGACCAAGAGACCCAGTACTTC. Protein product: CASSWTDQETQYF.

This clone was seen a few times. The chain has TRBV12-3 or TRBV12-4 and TRBJ1-1, with 8 bases fitting TRBD1. The length of the CDR3 is 11 residues. The trim removed 6 bases at V and 11 bases at J, leaving 5 bases unmatched. The chain's CDR3 is CASSRTGWAFF. CDR3 nucleotide sequence: TGTGCCAGCAGCCGGACAGGGTGGGCTTTCTTT.

This clone came up once. The rearrangement uses TRBV28 and TRBJ2-1; TRBD2 is a possible D gene (6 bases). The CDR3 covers 15 residues. Trimming removed 2 bases at V and 4 bases at J, with 12 bases between. Germline CDR1 is MDHEN and CDR2 is SYDVKM. This CDR3 reads CASSLVGGEYNEQFF. Here the CDR3 DNA reads TGTGCCAGCAGTTTAGTTGGCGGGGAATACAATGAGCAGTTCTTC.

V gene TRBV7-8 combines with J gene TRBJ1-5; no reliable D call. The CDR3 extends over 12 amino acids. The V end was cut by 4 bases, the J end by 1 base, with 2 bases between. Per germline, CDR1 SGHVS and CDR2 FQNEAQ. This CDR3 is CASSWSNQPQHF. The CDR3 DNA sequence: TGTGCCAGCAGCTGGAGCAATCAGCCCCAGCATTTT.

The rearrangement links TRBV7-2 to TRBJ2-2; the match to TRBD2 covers 8 bases. The CDR3 has 16 amino acids. J gave up 4 bases and V 6 bases, and 10 bases lay outside the gene matches. Germline CDR1 and CDR2: SGHTA and FQGNSA. The CDR3: CASRRSGTSSTGELFF. CDR3 nucleotide sequence: TGTGCCAGCAGGCGCTCCGGGACTAGTTCCACCGGGGAGCTGTTTTTT.

V gene TRBV9 combines with J gene TRBJ2-5, with 11 bases lining up with TRBD2. J was trimmed by 3 bases and V by 4 bases; bases with no gene match: 8. This CDR3 contains 16 residues. Germline V gene lookup returns CDR1 SGDLS and CDR2 YYNGEE. CDR3 DNA sequence: TGTGCCAGCAGCCCCGCCGGGACTAGCGGCAAAGAGACCCAGTACTTC. Amino acid sequence: CASSPAGTSGKETQYF.

The CDR3 nucleotides are TGCGCCAGCAGCCGAGACAGGGGCCTAATCAGCACAGATACGCAGTATTTT. Translation: CASSRDRGLISTDTQYF. This chain uses TRBV5-1 with TRBJ2-3; 8 bases are shared with TRBD1. V lost 4 bases, J lost 0 bases, and 10 bases stayed unmatched. From germline, CDR1 is SGHRS and CDR2 YFSETQ. The CDR3 length is 17 residues.

The V gene is TRBV5-4, the J gene TRBJ2-3; possible D gene TRBD2, 5 bases. The germline V gene has CDR1 SGHNT and CDR2 YYREEE (reference sequence). V gave up 4 bases and J gave up 4 bases, with 31 bases separating them. The CDR3 is made up of 20 amino acids. The CDR3 nucleotides read TGTGCCAGCAGCCATAAGGGCCTAGAGGTTTTGAGGGATTCATCAGATACGCAGTATTTT. This codes for CASSHKGLEVLRDSSDTQYF.

The gene calls are TRBV5-5 and TRBJ1-1; 9 positions match TRBD1. Losses at the gene ends were 2 bases for V and 0 bases for J; bases not matched to a gene: 5. CDR1 and CDR2 from the germline V gene are SGHKS and YYEKEE (reference sequence). This CDR3 is built from 16 residues. The CDR3 bases are TGTGCCAGCAGCTTTAGGGGGGACAGGGTGAACACTGAAGCTTTCTTT. As protein: CASSFRGDRVNTEAFF.

The chain employs TRBV19 and TRBJ2-7; 7 bases align to TRBD2. Unmatched junction bases numbered 6, after V lost 2 bases and J lost 2 bases. This CDR3 contains 15 residues. The germline V gene has CDR1 LNHDA and CDR2 SQIVND (reference sequence). CDR3 nucleotide sequence: TGTGCCAGTAGTATAACGGCTAGCGGACCCTACGAGCAGTACTTC. Protein product: CASSITASGPYEQYF.

This clone appeared a single time. The rearrangement joins TRBV7-9 to TRBJ2-5; no definite D call. The ends were cut back, 1 base at V and 5 bases at J, with 17 bases in the middle. Germline loops: CDR1 SEHNR, CDR2 FQNEAQ (reference sequence). This CDR3 has 16 residues. Here the CDR3 DNA reads TGTGCCAGCAGCTTAGTGTCGCTAGGGTCGAGGGAGACCCAGTACTTC. Amino acid sequence: CASSLVSLGSRETQYF.

The gene calls are TRBV29-1 and TRBJ2-1; D unresolved. The V gene's germline CDR1 is SQVTM and CDR2 ANQGSEA. Trimming pared 7 bases from V and 2 bases from J, leaving 6 bases between. The CDR3 is 11 residues long. The CDR3 region has the DNA TGCAGCGGAACTACCTACAATGAGCAGTTCTTC. It is translated as CSGTTYNEQFF.

This chain connects TRBV7-8 to TRBJ2-1; 8 bases are a match to TRBD2. V shed 7 bases, J shed 1 base, and the junction held 12 bases outside the gene matches. The germline CDR1 and CDR2 sequences are SGHVS and FQNEAQ. The CDR3 is 17 residues long. The CDR3 spells CASTTSRGGTSYNEQFF. The CDR3 nucleotides read TGTGCCAGCACTACCTCCCGGGGGGGGACATCCTACAATGAGCAGTTCTTC.

The chain combines TRBV6-4 with TRBJ2-3; D not certain. With 2 bases removed from V and 2 bases from J, the gap between germline ends came to 14 bases. In germline, CDR1 is MRHNA, CDR2 SNTAGT. CDR3 length equals 16 residues. The CDR3 protein is CASSDPSLESTDTQYF. The CDR3 coding sequence is TGTGCCAGCAGTGACCCAAGTTTAGAATCCACAGATACGCAGTATTTT.

The CDR3 loop is CASGLVTTGGFRELFF. For the CDR3, the DNA is TGTGCTAGTGGTTTGGTGACGACAGGGGGCTTCAGGGAGCTGTTTTTT. The chain is built from TRBV12-5 and TRBJ2-2; 10 bases are a match to TRBD1. This CDR3 is built from 16 residues. CDR1 is LGHNT and CDR2 is FRNRAP in the germline V gene. The ends lost 0 bases at V and 9 bases at J; junction bases unmatched: 7.